These T cell receptor beta chains were read from a single sample in a study of cytomegalovirus exposure and HLA in healthy donors. Clones were sequenced by immunoSEQ multiplex PCR, and TCRdb holds only the in-frame ones, with some missing. The sample has 210,000 or so clones, 75% to 80% seen once; the top ten hold 1.5% to 2%. Material for sequencing was PBMCs. The source of these receptors is a man aged 18 to 30 in good health and CMV-seronegative. CDR3s include the opening cysteine and the closing phenylalanine or tryptophan. D genes are given only for firm matches. The listing skips clone size in some rows; elsewhere it reads once, few, many or a size class.

v_call: TRBV4-3; cdr3_length: 21; d_call: TRBD2; clone_size: -; j_call: TRBJ2-3; cdr3_nt: TGCGCCAGCAGCCAAGTACCGGGACTAGCGGGGGGCGCCGCTAGCACAGATACGCAGTATTTT; cdr3_aa: CASSQVPGLAGGAASTDTQYF
v_call: TRBV25-1; cdr3_length: 16; d_call: -; clone_size: -; j_call: TRBJ2-7; cdr3_nt: TGTGCCAGCACTCCGACACCGGGAGACACTGGGTCCGAGCAGTACTTC; cdr3_aa: CASTPTPGDTGSEQYF
v_call: TRBV7-9; cdr3_length: 13; d_call: -; clone_size: -; j_call: TRBJ2-3; cdr3_nt: TGTGCCAGCAGCTTAGATTACACAGATACGCAGTATTTT; cdr3_aa: CASSLDYTDTQYF
v_call: TRBV13; cdr3_length: 14; d_call: TRBD2; clone_size: -; j_call: TRBJ2-2; cdr3_nt: TGTGCCAGCAGCCCGGGGGGGAACACCGGGGAGCTGTTTTTT; cdr3_aa: CASSPGGNTGELFF
v_call: TRBV29-1; cdr3_length: 12; d_call: TRBD2; clone_size: few; j_call: TRBJ2-1; cdr3_nt: TGCAGCGTTAGTTGGGGGGGGAATGAGCAGTTCTTC; cdr3_aa: CSVSWGGNEQFF
v_call: TRBV16; cdr3_length: 14; d_call: -; clone_size: once; j_call: TRBJ1-1; cdr3_nt: TGTGCCAGCAGCCAACTACAGGGTAACACTGAAGCTTTCTTT; cdr3_aa: CASSQLQGNTEAFF
v_call: TRBV30; cdr3_length: 10; d_call: -; clone_size: -; j_call: TRBJ2-2; cdr3_nt: TGTGCCGTCGTAACCGGGGAGCTGTTTTTT; cdr3_aa: CAVVTGELFF
v_call: TRBV11-1; cdr3_length: 14; d_call: -; clone_size: -; j_call: TRBJ1-3; cdr3_nt: TGTGCCAGCAGTCACTGGGCAGCCGGAAACACCATATATTTT; cdr3_aa: CASSHWAAGNTIYF
v_call: TRBV27; cdr3_length: 20; d_call: TRBD2; clone_size: -; j_call: TRBJ2-1; cdr3_nt: TGTGCCAGCAGTTTATGGGGACTACTAGCGGGAGGGCCAACGAACAATGAGCAGTTCTTC; cdr3_aa: CASSLWGLLAGGPTNNEQFF
v_call: TRBV18; cdr3_length: 15; d_call: TRBD2; clone_size: -; j_call: TRBJ2-5; cdr3_nt: TGTGCCAGCTCACCGCAAGCGGGGGGCCAAGAGACCCAGTACTTC; cdr3_aa: CASSPQAGGQETQYF
v_call: TRBV6-5; cdr3_length: 12; d_call: TRBD1; clone_size: once; j_call: TRBJ1-2; cdr3_nt: TGTGCCAGCAGTCCAGGGGGCTCGGTCTACACCTTC; cdr3_aa: CASSPGGSVYTF
v_call: TRBV5-1; cdr3_length: 15; d_call: -; clone_size: -; j_call: TRBJ1-4; cdr3_nt: TGCGCCAGCAGCAACGGAGTTGCAACTAATGAAAAACTGTTTTTT; cdr3_aa: CASSNGVATNEKLFF
v_call: TRBV21-1; cdr3_length: 17; d_call: -; clone_size: once; j_call: TRBJ1-5; cdr3_nt: TGTGCCAGCAGCCTACTGGGACAGGGAGAGAAGGATCAGCCCCAGCATTTT; cdr3_aa: CASSLLGQGEKDQPQHF
v_call: TRBV6-5; cdr3_length: 14; d_call: TRBD1; clone_size: -; j_call: TRBJ1-6; cdr3_nt: TGTGCCAGCAGTTTCCAGGGGGGAGATTCACCCCTCCACTTT; cdr3_aa: CASSFQGGDSPLHF
v_call: TRBV7-3; cdr3_length: 15; d_call: TRBD2; clone_size: once; j_call: TRBJ2-2; cdr3_nt: TGTGCCAGCAGCTTAGTCGGGGGGGGCACCGGGGAGCTGTTTTTT; cdr3_aa: CASSLVGGGTGELFF
v_call: TRBV7-2; cdr3_length: 16; d_call: TRBD1; clone_size: -; j_call: TRBJ2-7; cdr3_nt: TGTGCCAGCAGCCCGCGGGGGGACAGGGGTTCCTACGAGCAGTACTTC; cdr3_aa: CASSPRGDRGSYEQYF
v_call: TRBV19; cdr3_length: 14; d_call: -; clone_size: -; j_call: TRBJ2-2; cdr3_nt: TGTGCCAGTAGTCCGGGACACCCCACCGGGGAGCTGTTTTTT; cdr3_aa: CASSPGHPTGELFF
v_call: TRBV19; cdr3_length: 14; d_call: -; clone_size: -; j_call: TRBJ2-2; cdr3_nt: TGTGCCAGTGCTCCACGCCCGGACACCGGGGAGCTGTTTTTT; cdr3_aa: CASAPRPDTGELFF